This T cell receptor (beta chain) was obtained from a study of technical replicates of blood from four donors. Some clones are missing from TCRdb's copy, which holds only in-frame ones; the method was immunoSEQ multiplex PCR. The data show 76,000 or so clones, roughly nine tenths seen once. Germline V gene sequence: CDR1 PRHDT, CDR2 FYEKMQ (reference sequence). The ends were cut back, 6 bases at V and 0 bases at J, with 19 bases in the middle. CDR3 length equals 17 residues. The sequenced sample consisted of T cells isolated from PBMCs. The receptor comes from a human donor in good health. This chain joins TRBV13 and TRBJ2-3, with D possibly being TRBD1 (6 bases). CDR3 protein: CASRPIYRETSTDTQYF. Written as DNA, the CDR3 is TGTGCCAGCAGACCCATTTACAGGGAAACCAGCACAGATACGCAGTATTTT. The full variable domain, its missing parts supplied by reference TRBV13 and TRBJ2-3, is AAGVIQSPRHLIKEKRETATLKCYPIPRHDTVYWYQQGPGQDPQFLISFYEKMQSDKGSIPDRFSAQQFSDYHSELNMSSLELGDSALYFCASRPIYRETSTDTQYFGPGTRLTVL.